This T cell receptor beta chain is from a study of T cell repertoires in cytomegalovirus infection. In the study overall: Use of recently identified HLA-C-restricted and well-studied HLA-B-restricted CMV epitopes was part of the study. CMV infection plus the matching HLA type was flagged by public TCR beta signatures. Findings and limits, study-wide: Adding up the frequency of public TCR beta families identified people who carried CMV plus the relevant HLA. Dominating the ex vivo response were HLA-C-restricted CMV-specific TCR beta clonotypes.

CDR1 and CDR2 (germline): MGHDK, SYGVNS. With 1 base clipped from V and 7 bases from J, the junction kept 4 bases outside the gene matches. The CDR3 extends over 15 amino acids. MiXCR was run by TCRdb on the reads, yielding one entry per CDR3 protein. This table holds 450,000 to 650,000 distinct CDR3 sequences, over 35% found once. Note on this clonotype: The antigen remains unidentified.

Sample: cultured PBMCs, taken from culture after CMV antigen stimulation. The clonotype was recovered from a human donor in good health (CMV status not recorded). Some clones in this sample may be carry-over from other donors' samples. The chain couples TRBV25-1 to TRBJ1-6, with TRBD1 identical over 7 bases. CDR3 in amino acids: CASSEFRGLNSPLHF. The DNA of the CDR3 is TGTGCCAGCAGTGAATTTAGGGGGCTGAATTCACCCCTCCACTTT.